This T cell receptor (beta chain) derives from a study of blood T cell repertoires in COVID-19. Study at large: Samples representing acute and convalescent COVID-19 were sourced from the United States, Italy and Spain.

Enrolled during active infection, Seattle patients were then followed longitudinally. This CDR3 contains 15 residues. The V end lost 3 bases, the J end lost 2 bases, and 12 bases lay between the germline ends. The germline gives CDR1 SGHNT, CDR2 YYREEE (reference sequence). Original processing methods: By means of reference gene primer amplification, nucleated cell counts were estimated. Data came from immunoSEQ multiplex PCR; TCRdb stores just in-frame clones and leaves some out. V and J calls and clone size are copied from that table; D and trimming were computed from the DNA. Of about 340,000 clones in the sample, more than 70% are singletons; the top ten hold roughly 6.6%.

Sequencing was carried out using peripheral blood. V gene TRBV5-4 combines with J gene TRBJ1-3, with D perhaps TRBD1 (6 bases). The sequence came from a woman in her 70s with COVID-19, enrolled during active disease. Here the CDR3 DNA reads TGTGCCAGCAGCTCTACACAGGGCGCTGGAAACACCATATATTTT. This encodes CASSSTQGAGNTIYF. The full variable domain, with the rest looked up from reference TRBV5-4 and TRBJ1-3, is ETGVTQSPTHLIKTRGQQVTLRCSSQSGHNTVSWYQQALGQGPQFIFQYYREEENGRGNFPPRFSGLQFPNYSSELNVNALELDDSALYLCASSSTQGAGNTIYFGEGSWLTVV.